This T cell receptor (beta chain) is drawn from a study of OX40 agonist ivuxolimab in advanced cancers. At the level of the study: Prior therapy, whether anti-PD-1, anti-PD-L1 or anti-CTLA-4, was allowed, and roughly 40% had some. General study results and limits: Clones of CD4+ and CD8+ blood T cells grew by week 6 at doses of 0.1 to 3.0 mg/kg. CD8+ T cells were the subset that, on average, had more expanded clones than CD4+.

As for this clone: Its antigen is not known. Other DNA sequences in this sample translate to the same CDR3.

Samples of blood were obtained at baseline, on cycle 4 day 1, and on cycle 7 day 1. Clones were sequenced by immunoSEQ multiplex PCR, and TCRdb holds only the in-frame ones, with some missing. The repertoire holds about 81,000 clones, with 88% as singletons. Germline CDR1 SGHTA, CDR2 FQGNSA. V was cut by 5 bases and J by 4 bases, with 8 bases left in between. This CDR3 is 12 amino acids long. This clonotype originated in an adult with an advanced solid tumor such as melanoma, head and neck, liver or kidney cancer. The sample in question was CD4+ or CD8+ T cells sorted from blood, obtained in a trial of the OX40 agonist ivuxolimab. The chain joins TRBV7-2 to TRBJ2-5; D gene uncertain. CDR3 in DNA: TGTGCCAGCAGCCTAAACAGAGAGACCCAGTACTTC. Protein: CASSLNRETQYF.